The 25 T cell receptor beta chains listed next were all sequenced from one sample in a study of blood T cell repertoires in COVID-19. TCRdb keeps only in-frame clones here, not all; method: immunoSEQ multiplex PCR. The table includes almost 100,000 clones, about nine tenths detected once. Sample: peripheral blood. These receptors were collected from a man aged 50 to 60 with acute or convalescent COVID-19.

This clone was seen only once. J is TRBJ1-1 and V is TRBV12-3 or TRBV12-4, with D tentatively TRBD1 (5 bases). V was shortened by 5 bases and J by 3 bases, with 10 bases between the two germline ends. This CDR3 is 13 amino acids long. The CDR3 is CASSNLGDTEAFF. CDR3 sequence (DNA): TGTGCCAGCAGTAATTTAGGGGACACTGAAGCTTTCTTT.

J is TRBJ1-6 and V is TRBV6-5; no clear D. Germline CDR1 MNHEY, CDR2 SVGAGI. The CDR3 runs 13 residues. V dropped 3 bases and J dropped 10 bases, with 10 bases sitting between them. CDR3 coding DNA: TGTGCCAGCAGTTATATGGAAGCGTCACCCCTCCACTTT. This encodes CASSYMEASPLHF.

The chain joins TRBV24-1 to TRBJ2-2; a possible D gene is TRBD2 (5 bases). The germline V gene has CDR1 KGHDR and CDR2 SFDVKD. The CDR3 spans 16 residues. The V end was cut by 9 bases, the J end by 0 bases, with 16 bases between. The CDR3 protein is CATASWESTNTGELFF. The CDR3 coding sequence is TGTGCCACCGCTTCCTGGGAGAGTACGAACACCGGGGAGCTGTTTTTT.

The chain uses TRBV3-1 (or the pseudogene TRBV3-2) and TRBJ1-1; the match to TRBD1 covers 11 bases. The CDR3 sequence is 13 residues long. J was trimmed by 12 bases and V by 2 bases; bases with no gene match: 5. Germline V gene lookup returns CDR1 LGHDT and CDR2 YNNKEL (reference sequence). CDR3 loop: CASSQLDRGHTFF. CDR3 DNA: TGTGCCAGCAGCCAATTGGACAGGGGGCATACTTTCTTT.

This clone has only a few counts. The gene calls are TRBV15 and TRBJ2-1, with TRBD2 identical over 14 bases. The CDR3 has 20 amino acids. The V gene end was trimmed by 5 bases and the J gene end by 1 base; junction bases not matched to a gene: 13. Looked up from germline, CDR1 is LNHNV and CDR2 is YYDKDF (reference sequence). The CDR3 region is CATSLPLGLAGARSYNEQFF. The CDR3 nucleotides are TGTGCCACCAGCCTCCCCCTGGGACTAGCGGGAGCGAGGTCCTACAATGAGCAGTTCTTC.

In the case of this clone: This specimen includes other DNA sequences encoding the same CDR3. This chain uses TRBV19 with TRBJ2-5; a possible D gene is TRBD2 (6 bases). V lost 3 bases and J lost 5, with 13 bases in between. This CDR3 region has 14 residues. Per the germline V gene, CDR1 is LNHDA and CDR2 is SQIVND (reference sequence). As DNA, the CDR3 is TGTGCCAGTAGTATGGGAGGATTGGAGGAGACCCAGTACTTC. Residues: CASSMGGLEETQYF. Variable domain in full (rest from reference TRBV19 and TRBJ2-5): DGGITQSPKYLFRKEGQNVTLSCEQNLNHDAMYWYRQDPGQGLRLIYYSQIVNDFQKGDIAEGYSVSREKKESFPLTVTSAQKNPTAFYLCASSMGGLEETQYFGPGTRLLVL.

The chain joins TRBV19 to TRBJ2-3, with 10 positions matching TRBD2. The CDR3 runs 16 residues. Trimming at V came to 3 bases and at J to 1 base, leaving 4 bases not matched to a gene. CDR1 and CDR2 (germline): LNHDA, SQIVND (reference sequence). The CDR3 protein is CASSMRGTSGTDTQYF. The CDR3 coding sequence is TGTGCCAGTAGTATGAGGGGGACTAGCGGCACAGATACGCAGTATTTT.

This clone was seen just once. The rearrangement links TRBV18 to TRBJ2-7; TRBD1 matches at 7 bases. Germline CDR1 and CDR2: KGHSH and LQKENI. The CDR3 is 15 residues long. The junction had 10 bases not matched to a gene; V was cut back by 2 bases and J by 6 bases. The CDR3 region has the DNA TGTGCCAGCTCACCATTGGGGCCAGGGGGTGGCGAGCAGTACTTC. Encoded protein: CASSPLGPGGGEQYF.

V and J are TRBV7-2 and TRBJ2-2; TRBD1 aligns across 7 bases. The germline V gene has CDR1 SGHTA and CDR2 FQGNSA. Germline trimming cut 3 bases from V and 1 base from J; bases unmatched to any gene: 5. The CDR3 covers 16 residues. In DNA, the CDR3 is TGTGCCAGCAGCTTGGTCAGGGGGATGAACACCGGGGAGCTGTTTTTT. Amino acid sequence: CASSLVRGMNTGELFF. Using reference TRBV7-2 and TRBJ2-2 for the parts outside the CDR3, the full variable domain is GAGVSQSPSNKVTEKGKDVELRCDPISGHTALYWYRQSLGQGLEFLIYFQGNSAPDKSGLPSDRFSAERTGGSVSTLTIQRTQQEDSAVYLCASSLVRGMNTGELFFGEGSRLTVL.

The chain joins TRBV19 to TRBJ1-4; 8 nucleotides agree with TRBD1. CDR1 is LNHDA and CDR2 is SQIVND in the germline V gene (reference sequence). This CDR3 has 15 residues. The V segment lost 4 bases and the J segment 6 bases; nucleotides outside the gene matches: 7. CDR3 protein: CASSTLTGAYEKLFF. CDR3 DNA sequence: TGTGCCAGTAGTACTTTGACAGGGGCTTATGAAAAACTGTTTTTT.

This clone was recorded a few times. V and J are TRBV13 and TRBJ2-1, with 10 bases matching TRBD2. Germline trimming cut 3 bases from V and 10 bases from J; bases unmatched to any gene: 9. Germline values: CDR1 PRHDT, CDR2 FYEKMQ (reference sequence). The CDR3 has 15 residues. The CDR3 sequence is CASSFIASGRGEQFF. The CDR3 bases are TGTGCCAGCAGCTTCATCGCTAGCGGGAGAGGGGAGCAGTTCTTC. Based on the CDR3 plus reference TRBV13 and TRBJ2-1, the full variable domain is AAGVIQSPRHLIKEKRETATLKCYPIPRHDTVYWYQQGPGQDPQFLISFYEKMQSDKGSIPDRFSAQQFSDYHSELNMSSLELGDSALYFCASSFIASGRGEQFFGPGTRLTVL.

The chain employs TRBV5-1 and TRBJ2-1; 7 nucleotides match TRBD2. The germline V gene encodes CDR1 SGHRS and CDR2 YFSETQ. The CDR3 loop spans 15 amino acids. The ends lost 2 bases at V and 6 bases at J; junction bases unmatched: 8. The CDR3 is CASSFLGGPGNEQFF. The DNA of the CDR3 is TGCGCCAGCAGCTTTCTGGGAGGGCCGGGCAATGAGCAGTTCTTC.

The J gene is TRBJ1-2, the V gene TRBV7-7; 10 bases align to TRBD1. The V segment lost 1 base and the J segment 7 bases; nucleotides outside the gene matches: 6. CDR3 size: 15 residues. Per the germline V gene, CDR1 is SSHAT and CDR2 is FNYEAQ (reference sequence). This CDR3 reads CASSLGTDRGPGYTF. The CDR3 nucleotides read TGTGCCAGCAGCTTAGGGACAGACAGGGGGCCTGGCTACACCTTC.

The gene calls are TRBV5-1 and TRBJ1-5; D uncertain. Per the germline V gene, CDR1 is SGHRS and CDR2 is YFSETQ. Trimming cost V 0 bases and J 0 bases, with 7 bases left between them. CDR3 length: 15 residues. CDR3 nucleotides: TGCGCCAGCAGCTTGGACAGTTATAGCAATCAGCCCCAGCATTTT. This gives the protein CASSLDSYSNQPQHF.

The chain has TRBV3-1 (or the pseudogene TRBV3-2) and TRBJ2-1, with TRBD2 as a possible D gene (5 bases). Germline lookup yields CDR1 LGHDT and CDR2 YNNKEL (reference sequence). Deletions cut 1 base from V and 0 bases from J, with 16 bases between. The CDR3 is 18 residues long. CDR3 loop: CASSQAFRVTSSYNEQFF. As DNA, the CDR3 is TGTGCCAGCAGCCAAGCTTTTAGAGTCACTAGCTCCTACAATGAGCAGTTCTTC.

The sample holds one count of this clone. This chain connects TRBV19 to TRBJ1-2; D might be TRBD1 (6 bases). Deletions cut 6 bases from V and 8 bases from J, with 13 bases between. In germline, CDR1 is LNHDA, CDR2 SQIVND (reference sequence). The length of the CDR3 is 12 residues. In nucleotides, the CDR3 is TGTGCCAGTAGCTACAGGGCGGAAGGCTACACCTTC. Translating it yields CASSYRAEGYTF.

This chain uses TRBV7-6 with TRBJ1-3, with unresolved D. Trimming pared 1 base from V and 0 bases from J, leaving 10 bases between. Germline V CDR1 and CDR2: SGHVS, FNYEAQ. CDR3 length: 16 residues. The CDR3 DNA is TGTGCCAGCAGCTTAGGCGCCCGACTCTCTGGAAACACCATATATTTT. Its protein is CASSLGARLSGNTIYF.

The genes are TRBV10-1 and TRBJ2-6; 10 bases align to TRBD1. The CDR3 is 18 residues long. J was trimmed by 3 bases and V by 7 bases; bases with no gene match: 12. Germline V CDR1 and CDR2: WNHNN, SYGVQD (reference sequence). CDR3 sequence (DNA): TGCGCCAGCAATACCGGGACAGGGGAATTTTATGGGGCCAACGTCCTGACTTTC. It encodes CASNTGTGEFYGANVLTF.

The genes are TRBV4-1 and TRBJ1-1; 8 bases match TRBD1. Germline assignment: CDR1 MGHRA and CDR2 YSYEKL. The trim removed 4 bases at V and 2 bases at J, leaving 3 bases unmatched. The CDR3 totals 14 residues. The CDR3 DNA follows: TGCGCCAGCAGCCCAGGGACAGGTAACACTGAAGCTTTCTTT. Protein: CASSPGTGNTEAFF.

This clone was observed a handful of times. V and J are TRBV7-9 and TRBJ2-7; the match to TRBD2 covers 10 bases. This CDR3 is built from 18 residues. V lost 5 bases to trimming and J lost 1 base; unmatched junction nucleotides: 14. Germline V gene sequence: CDR1 SEHNR, CDR2 FQNEAQ (reference sequence). The CDR3 DNA sequence: TGTGCCAGCAGCGAAGGGACTAGCGCTTTCATTACGTCCTACGAGCAGTACTTC. It translates to CASSEGTSAFITSYEQYF.

J is TRBJ1-4 and V is TRBV19, with D perhaps TRBD1 (6 bases). The V end lost 7 bases, the J end lost 8 bases, and 14 bases lay between the germline ends. This CDR3 contains 13 residues. From germline, CDR1 is LNHDA and CDR2 SQIVND (reference sequence). The CDR3 sequence is CASNRAGGEKLFF. As DNA, the CDR3 is TGTGCCAGTAACAGGGCCGGTGGGGAAAAACTGTTTTTT.

This sequence joins TRBV11-2 and TRBJ2-1; TRBD2 matches 16 bases. This CDR3 contains 18 residues. Germline V CDR1 and CDR2: SGHAT, FQNNGV. V was pared by 5 bases and J by 0 bases, with 4 bases of the junction left unmatched. DNA for the CDR3: TGTGCCAGCAGCCACGGGACTAGCGGGGGGGTCTCCTACAATGAGCAGTTCTTC. Residues: CASSHGTSGGVSYNEQFF. Supplemented by reference TRBV11-2 and TRBJ2-1, the full variable domain reads EAGVAQSPRYKIIEKRQSVAFWCNPISGHATLYWYQQILGQGPKLLIQFQNNGVVDDSQLPKDRFSAERLKGVDSTLKIQPAKLEDSAVYLCASSHGTSGGVSYNEQFFGPGTRLTVL.

This clone was detected only once. J is TRBJ1-2 and V is TRBV11-3; weak D call: TRBD1 (6 bases). With 5 bases removed from V and 7 bases from J, the gap between germline ends came to 11 bases. The CDR3 length is 12 residues. Germline V gene data show CDR1 as SGHNT and CDR2 as YENEEA. The CDR3 sequence: CASSQGFSGYTF. The CDR3 DNA sequence: TGTGCCAGCAGCCAGGGGTTCTCTGGCTACACCTTC.

This rearrangement joins TRBV5-1 to TRBJ2-3; D not certain. V dropped 0 bases and J dropped 5 bases, with 7 bases sitting between them. The CDR3 totals 13 residues. Germline V gene data show CDR1 as SGHRS and CDR2 as YFSETQ. The CDR3 spells CASSLGTQDTQYF. For the CDR3, the DNA is TGCGCCAGCAGCTTGGGTACTCAAGATACGCAGTATTTT. Filled out from reference TRBV5-1 and TRBJ2-3, the complete variable domain reads KAGVTQTPRYLIKTRGQQVTLSCSPISGHRSVSWYQQTPGQGLQFLFEYFSETQRNKGNFPGRFSGRQFSNSRSEMNVSTLELGDSALYLCASSLGTQDTQYFGPGTRLTVL.

The V gene is TRBV6-5, the J gene TRBJ1-5; D not certain. The germline gives CDR1 MNHEY, CDR2 SVGAGI. The CDR3 covers 15 residues. V gave up 6 bases and J gave up 5 bases, with 17 bases separating them. The CDR3 sequence is CASRAFFDRDQPQHF. CDR3 DNA sequence: TGTGCCAGCAGGGCTTTTTTCGATCGGGATCAGCCCCAGCATTTT.